This T cell receptor (beta chain) was documented in a study of shared clonotypes between healthy human individuals. Study observations and caveats: As a rule, naive subsets had a larger estimated richness than memory subsets.

As to this clone: Its antigen is unknown.

Several immunoSEQ plates held equal portions of the genomic DNA taken from each subset. DNA at approximately 200 ng, around 30,000 T cell genomes, went into sorted-subset replicate PCRs. The method was immunoSEQ multiplex PCR; TCRdb's version includes in-frame clones alone and lacks a portion of them. The table lists hundreds of thousands of clones, around three quarters of them singletons. V shed 5 bases and J shed 0 bases, with 13 bases lying between them. Germline CDR1 and CDR2: LGHNA and YNFKEQ. This CDR3 is 15 amino acids long. This chain joins TRBV4-2 and TRBJ1-2; unclear D gene. Input material: memory CD4+ T cells sorted from blood. Subset of the sample: CD45RA-negative fraction. This clonotype originated in a young woman in good health. The CDR3 region has the DNA TGTGCCAGCAGCTTAGCGCTTTCGGCTAACTATGGCTACACCTTC. Translation gives CASSLALSANYGYTF.